This T cell receptor (beta chain) stems from a study of blood T cell repertoires in COVID-19. Study summary: Italy, Spain and the United States were the sources of the convalescent and acute COVID-19 samples. Sources were T cells, B-cell-depleted T cells, or PBMCs; the material itself was cDNA or gDNA.

Trimming took 1 base from V and 7 from J, leaving 15 bases between them. Germline CDR1 reads SGHRS; CDR2 reads YFSETQ. This CDR3 is built from 15 residues. This clone appeared a single time. Methods used by the authors: Quantification of nucleated cells was approximated via reference gene primer amplification. Sequenced by immunoSEQ multiplex PCR; TCRdb stores in-frame clones only, minus some. Clone size and the V and J calls come from that table; the DNA yielded D and trimming. The data contain a few hundred thousand clones, 83% of them singletons. This sequence joins TRBV5-1 and TRBJ1-3; D may be TRBD1 (6 bases). The TCR originated in a woman between 50 and 59 years old with acute or convalescent COVID-19. Input material: peripheral blood. The CDR3 reads CASSLFGGDGNTIYF. Written as DNA, the CDR3 is TGCGCCAGCAGCTTGTTTGGGGGCGATGGTAACACCATATATTTT.